Listed here are 11 T cell receptor beta chains from one sample, sequenced in a study of cytomegalovirus exposure and HLA in healthy donors. Primers for the PCR totalled 60 Vbeta and 13 Jbeta. The protocol was immunoSEQ multiplex PCR, while the TCRdb copy is restricted to in-frame clones and leaves out a portion. This sample's clone table lists some 76,000 clones. Input material: PBMCs. These receptors were collected from a female donor in good health and CMV-seropositive.

The chain is built from TRBV5-1 and TRBJ2-3, with 9 bases lining up with TRBD1. Germline V gene sequence: CDR1 SGHRS, CDR2 YFSETQ. J lost 1 base, V lost 0 bases, and 3 bases had no gene match. The CDR3 totals 16 residues. In DNA, the CDR3 is TGCGCCAGCAGCTTGGGCGGGACAGGGCGCACAGATACGCAGTATTTT. Its protein product is CASSLGGTGRTDTQYF.

V usage is TRBV6-5 and J usage is TRBJ2-7, with 7 bases fitting TRBD1. The germline gives CDR1 MNHEY, CDR2 SVGAGI. V lost 5 bases and J lost 1; bases outside the gene matches: 8. CDR3 length equals 15 residues. CDR3 loop: CASSVDRARSYEQYF. The CDR3 region has the DNA TGTGCCAGCAGTGTAGACAGGGCCCGATCCTACGAGCAGTACTTC.

The V call is TRBV30, the J call TRBJ1-6; perhaps TRBD1 as D (5 bases). The germline gives CDR1 GTSNPN, CDR2 SVGIG (reference sequence). The germline V and J ends were trimmed by 0 bases and 6 bases, with 9 bases remaining between them. CDR3 length: 14 amino acids. CDR3 protein: CAWSVGDSNSPLHF. In nucleotides, the CDR3 is TGTGCCTGGAGTGTAGGAGACAGTAATTCACCCCTCCACTTT.

The chain joins TRBV4-1 to TRBJ1-1; D is ambiguous. Trimming cost V 0 bases and J 5 bases, with 10 bases left between them. This CDR3 spans 14 amino acids. CDR1 MGHRA and CDR2 YSYEKL come from the germline V gene. The CDR3: CASSQDSRLTEAFF. Here the CDR3 DNA reads TGCGCCAGCAGCCAAGATTCCCGTTTAACTGAAGCTTTCTTT.

The chain couples TRBV6-1 to TRBJ1-4; 10 bases fit TRBD1. CDR1 MNHNS and CDR2 SASEGT come from the germline V gene. Trimming at V came to 0 bases and at J to 6 bases, leaving 1 base not matched to a gene. The CDR3 runs to 15 residues. The CDR3 loop reads CASSEAGTGDEKLFF. CDR3 nucleotide sequence: TGTGCCAGCAGTGAAGCGGGGACAGGGGATGAAAAACTGTTTTTT.

The genes are TRBV30 and TRBJ1-1, with 7 bases lining up with TRBD1. The CDR3 contains 12 residues. Germline V gene sequence: CDR1 GTSNPN, CDR2 SVGIG (reference sequence). J gave up 6 bases and V 0 bases, and 1 base lay outside the gene matches. In DNA form, the CDR3 reads TGTGCCTGGAGTGTACAGGGGTCTGAAGCTTTCTTT. Translating it yields CAWSVQGSEAFF. The whole variable domain, filled in from reference TRBV30 and TRBJ1-1, reads SQTIHQWPATLVQPVGSPLSLECTVEGTSNPNLYWYRQAAGRGLQLLFYSVGIGQISSEVPQNLSASRPQDRQFILSSKKLLLSDSGFYLCAWSVQGSEAFFGQGTRLTVV.

The chain couples TRBV4-1 to TRBJ2-1; 11 bases fit TRBD2. The CDR3 length is 18 residues. The V gene's germline CDR1 is MGHRA and CDR2 YSYEKL. J lost 3 bases, V lost 2 bases, and 9 bases had no gene match. The CDR3 coding sequence is TGCGCCAGCAGCCAACCTGACCTAACTAGCGGGAGCTACAATGAGCAGTTCTTC. It encodes CASSQPDLTSGSYNEQFF.

The V gene is TRBV6-1, the J gene TRBJ1-3; no clear D gene. Germline V gene sequence: CDR1 MNHNS, CDR2 SASEGT. The length of the CDR3 is 16 residues. V lost 4 bases and J lost 0, with 13 bases in between. CDR3 sequence (DNA): TGTGCCAGCAGTGCCCCGGGTCCGAGCTCTGGAAACACCATATATTTT. Translation gives CASSAPGPSSGNTIYF.

CDR3: CASSDTSGGTYEQYF. In DNA, the CDR3 is TGTGCCAGCAGCGACACGTCGGGGGGGACCTACGAGCAGTACTTC. The rearrangement joins TRBV7-6 to TRBJ2-7; 8 bases agree with TRBD2. V was pared by 5 bases and J by 2 bases, with 8 bases of the junction left unmatched. Per germline, CDR1 SGHVS and CDR2 FNYEAQ. This CDR3 has 15 amino acids.

The chain employs TRBV7-3 and TRBJ2-5; perhaps TRBD2 as D (6 bases). Per germline, CDR1 SGHTA and CDR2 FQGTGA. This CDR3 comprises 14 residues. V gave up 5 bases and J gave up 5 bases, with 15 bases separating them. In nucleotides, the CDR3 is TGTGCCAGCAGCAGAGGACTGGAGGGGGAGACCCAGTACTTC. This codes for CASSRGLEGETQYF.

The J gene is TRBJ1-2, the V gene TRBV9, with TRBD1 identical over 7 bases. Germline values: CDR1 SGDLS, CDR2 YYNGEE. V trimming: 5 bases; J trimming: 2 bases; junction bases outside the gene matches: 6. The CDR3 contains 14 residues. The CDR3 DNA reads TGTGCCAGCAGTACCGGGACAGCCAACTATGGCTACACCTTC. Residues: CASSTGTANYGYTF.